The 8 T cell receptor beta chains reported below all come from one sample, sequenced in a study of blood T cell repertoires in COVID-19. Profiling relied on immunoSEQ multiplex PCR, and the TCRdb table lists in-frame clones only, not all of them. The table records 110,000 to 150,000 clones, approximately 86% of them present only once. The sample taken for sequencing was peripheral blood. These receptor sequences come from a man between 65 and 79 years old with acute or convalescent COVID-19.

The genes are TRBV6-5 and TRBJ1-2; 7 bases are shared with TRBD1. The length of the CDR3 is 14 residues. Trimming cost V 5 bases and J 8 bases; bases outside gene matches: 11. Per germline, CDR1 MNHEY and CDR2 SVGAGI. CDR3 sequence: CASSIPGGIGGYTF. CDR3 coding DNA: TGTGCCAGCAGTATACCAGGGGGGATAGGGGGCTACACCTTC.

V and J are TRBV5-6 and TRBJ2-6; D may be TRBD1 (5 bases). V was cut by 4 bases and J by 4 bases, with 21 bases left in between. CDR3 length: 18 amino acids. Germline V gene data show CDR1 as SGHDT and CDR2 as YYEEEE. As DNA, the CDR3 is TGTGCCAGCAGCCATCAACCTATGGGGCCGTGGGGGGCCAACGTCCTGACTTTC. Residues: CASSHQPMGPWGANVLTF.

CDR3 loop: CASSYSTGGYNEQFF. The CDR3 coding sequence is TGTGCCAGCAGTTACTCTACAGGGGGCTACAATGAGCAGTTCTTC. This chain uses TRBV6-2 or TRBV6-3 with TRBJ2-1, with 8 positions matching TRBD1. CDR3 length: 15 amino acids. Per the germline V gene, CDR1 is MNHEY and CDR2 is SVGEGT. The V segment lost 0 bases and the J segment 3 bases; nucleotides outside the gene matches: 1.

The chain has TRBV3-1 (or the pseudogene TRBV3-2) and TRBJ2-3; 16 bases map to TRBD2. V trimming: 5 bases; J trimming: 1 base; junction bases outside the gene matches: 9. Germline CDR1 and CDR2: LGHDT and YNNKEL (reference sequence). The CDR3 runs to 19 residues. The DNA of the CDR3 is TGTGCCAGCAGCGATCCGGGACTAGCGGGAGGGCCGGGCACAGATACGCAGTATTTT. Protein product: CASSDPGLAGGPGTDTQYF.

The chain carries TRBV21-1 and TRBJ2-7; the table's D call, TRBD1, has no DNA check behind it. TRBV21-1 is designated a pseudogene. The CDR3 runs to 13 residues. The CDR3 DNA follows: TGTGCCAGCAGATTTCTGGTAGGGGGACCGCAGTACTTC. This gives the protein CASRFLVGGPQYF.

The chain is built from TRBV29-1 and TRBJ2-3, with 8 positions matching TRBD2. Germline CDR1 reads SQVTM; CDR2 reads ANQGSEA. V gave up 0 bases and J gave up 4 bases; unmatched junction bases: 0. The CDR3 spans 13 residues. The CDR3, as DNA: TGCAGCGTTGAAGAGACTAGCGCAGATACGCAGTATTTT. Its protein product is CSVEETSADTQYF.

V gene TRBV12-3 or TRBV12-4 combines with J gene TRBJ1-5, with 8 nucleotides matching TRBD1. V was pared by 6 bases and J by 4 bases, with 2 bases of the junction left unmatched. CDR3 length: 13 residues. In DNA form, the CDR3 reads TGTGCCAGCAGCGGGACAGGAAATCAGCCCCAGCATTTT. Encoded protein: CASSGTGNQPQHF.

This clone was observed a single time. V usage is TRBV20-1 and J usage is TRBJ1-1; 8 bases line up with TRBD1. The V gene's germline CDR1 is DFQATT and CDR2 SNEGSKA (reference sequence). The CDR3 loop spans 20 amino acids. J gave up 4 bases and V 3 bases, and 25 bases lay outside the gene matches. As DNA, the CDR3 is TGCAGTGCTAGTAAGGACAGGGAACACTTCAGCATCCTAGGGGGCACTGAAGCTTTCTTT. Residues: CSASKDREHFSILGGTEAFF.